The entry below gives a single T cell receptor (beta chain) sequence along with its context. Its specificity is unknown. This sample is part of a study of T-cell reconstitution after alpha-beta-depleted transplantation in children. Study-level results: High day-60 TCRbeta diversity in some patients came from surviving recipient T cells and thymic progenitors. About two months after transplant, alpha-beta T cells reportedly came from several hundred expanded graft clones. Counts and diversity of T cells one year after transplant came mostly from newly produced T cells.

Unique molecular identifiers were incorporated during preparation of the TCRbeta library. TCRdb re-analysed the PCR reads in MiXCR, keeping a single row per CDR3 protein. The sample shows 670,000 or so distinct CDR3 sequences, 13% of them seen only once. Germline assignment: CDR1 LGHDT and CDR2 YNNKEL (reference sequence). There are 13 residues in the CDR3. V was pared by 1 base and J by 5 bases, with 5 bases between. This clonotype was sampled from a girl between 2 and 10 years old with congenital amegakaryocytic thrombocytopenia, due to receive a stem cell transplant. Specimen: PBMCs, collected before TCRalphabeta/CD19-depleted stem cell transplant. The rearrangement uses TRBV3-1 and TRBJ2-2; D uncertain. CDR3 sequence reads: CASSQAFTGELFF. CDR3 bases: TGTGCCAGCAGCCAAGCGTTTACCGGGGAGCTGTTTTTT.